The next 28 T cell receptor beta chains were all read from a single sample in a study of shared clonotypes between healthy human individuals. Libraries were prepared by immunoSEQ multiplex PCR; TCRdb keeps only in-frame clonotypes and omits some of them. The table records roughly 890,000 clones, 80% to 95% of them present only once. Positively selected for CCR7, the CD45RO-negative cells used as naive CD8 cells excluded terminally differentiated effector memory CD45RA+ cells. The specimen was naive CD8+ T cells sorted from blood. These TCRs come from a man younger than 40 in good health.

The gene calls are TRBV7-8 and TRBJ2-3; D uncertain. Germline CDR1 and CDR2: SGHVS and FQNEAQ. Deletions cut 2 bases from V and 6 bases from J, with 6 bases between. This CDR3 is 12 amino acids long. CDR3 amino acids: CASSLSGDTQYF. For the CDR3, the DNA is TGTGCCAGCAGCTTAAGTGGGGATACGCAGTATTTT.

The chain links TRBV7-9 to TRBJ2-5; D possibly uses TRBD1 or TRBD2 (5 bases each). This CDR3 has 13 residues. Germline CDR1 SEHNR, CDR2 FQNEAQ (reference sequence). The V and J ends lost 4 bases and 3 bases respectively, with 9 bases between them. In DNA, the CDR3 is TGTGCCAGCAGCTACCAGGGAGAAGAGACCCAGTACTTC. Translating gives CASSYQGEETQYF.

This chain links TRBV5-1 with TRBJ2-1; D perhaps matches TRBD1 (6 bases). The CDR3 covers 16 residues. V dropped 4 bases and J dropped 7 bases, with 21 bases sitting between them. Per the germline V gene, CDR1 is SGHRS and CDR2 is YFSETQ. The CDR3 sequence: CASSPRGFSEGNEQFF. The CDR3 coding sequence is TGCGCCAGCAGCCCGAGGGGGTTCAGCGAAGGGAATGAGCAGTTCTTC.

The CDR3 DNA follows: TGTGCCAGCACCGCCCCGGACAGAGGTATGAACACTGAAGCTTTCTTT. This codes for CASTAPDRGMNTEAFF. V usage is TRBV28 and J usage is TRBJ1-1; D is perhaps TRBD1 (6 bases). The CDR3 is 16 amino acids. Trimming pared 7 bases from V and 0 bases from J, leaving 18 bases between. Germline lookup yields CDR1 MDHEN and CDR2 SYDVKM.

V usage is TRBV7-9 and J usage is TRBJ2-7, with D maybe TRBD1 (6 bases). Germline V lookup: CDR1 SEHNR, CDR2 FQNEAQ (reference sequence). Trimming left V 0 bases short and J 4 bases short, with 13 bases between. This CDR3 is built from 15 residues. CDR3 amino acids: CASSLARAGAYEQYF. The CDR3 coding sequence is TGTGCCAGCAGCTTAGCAAGGGCAGGGGCTTACGAGCAGTACTTC. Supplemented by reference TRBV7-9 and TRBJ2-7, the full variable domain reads DTGVSQNPRHKITKRGQNVTFRCDPISEHNRLYWYRQTLGQGPEFLTYFQNEAQLEKSRLLSDRFSAERPKGSFSTLEIQRTEQGDSAMYLCASSLARAGAYEQYFGPGTRLTVT.

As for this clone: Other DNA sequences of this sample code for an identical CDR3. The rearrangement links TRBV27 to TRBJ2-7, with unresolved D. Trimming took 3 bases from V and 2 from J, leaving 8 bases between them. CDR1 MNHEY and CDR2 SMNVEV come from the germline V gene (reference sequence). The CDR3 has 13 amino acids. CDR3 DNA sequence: TGTGCCAGCAGTTTGTCACGAACCTACGAGCAGTACTTC. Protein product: CASSLSRTYEQYF.

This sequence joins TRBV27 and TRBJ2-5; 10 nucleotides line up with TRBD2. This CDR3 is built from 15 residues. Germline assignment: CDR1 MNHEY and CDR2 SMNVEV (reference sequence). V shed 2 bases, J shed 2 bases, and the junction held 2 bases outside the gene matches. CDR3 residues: CASSLGSGGQETQYF. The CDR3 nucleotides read TGTGCCAGCAGTTTAGGTAGCGGGGGGCAAGAGACCCAGTACTTC.

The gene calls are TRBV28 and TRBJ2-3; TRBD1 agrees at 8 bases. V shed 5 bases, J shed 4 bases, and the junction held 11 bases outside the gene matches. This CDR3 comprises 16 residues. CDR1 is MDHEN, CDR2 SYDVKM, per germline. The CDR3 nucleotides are TGTGCCAGCAGTGGAACAGGGGGGATTACTCCAGATACGCAGTATTTT. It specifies CASSGTGGITPDTQYF.

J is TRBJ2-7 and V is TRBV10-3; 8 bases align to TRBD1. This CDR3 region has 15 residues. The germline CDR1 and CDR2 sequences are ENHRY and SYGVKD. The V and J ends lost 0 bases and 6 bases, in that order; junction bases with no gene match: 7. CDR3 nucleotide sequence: TGTGCCATCAGTGAGTCTGACAGGGGAAGAGGCGAGCAGTACTTC. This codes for CAISESDRGRGEQYF.

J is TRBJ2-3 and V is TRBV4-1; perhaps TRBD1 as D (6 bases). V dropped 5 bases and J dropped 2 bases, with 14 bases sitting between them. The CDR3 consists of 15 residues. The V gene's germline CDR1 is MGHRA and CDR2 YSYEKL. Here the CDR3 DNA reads TGCGCCAGCAGCAGAGGGCCAGGGGACACAGATACGCAGTATTTT. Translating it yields CASSRGPGDTDTQYF.

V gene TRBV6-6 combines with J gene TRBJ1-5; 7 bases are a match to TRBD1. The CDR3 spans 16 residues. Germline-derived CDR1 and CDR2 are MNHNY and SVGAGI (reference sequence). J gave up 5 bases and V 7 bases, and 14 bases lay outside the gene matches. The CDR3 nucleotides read TGTGCCAGCAATGGGGACGACAGGGTTGCGGATCAGCCCCAGCATTTT. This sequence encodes CASNGDDRVADQPQHF.

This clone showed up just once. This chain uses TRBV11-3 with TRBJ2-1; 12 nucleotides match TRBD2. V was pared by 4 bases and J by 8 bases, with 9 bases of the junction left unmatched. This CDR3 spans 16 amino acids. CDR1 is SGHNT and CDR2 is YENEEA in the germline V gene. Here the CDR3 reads CASSSRTSGTKDEQFF. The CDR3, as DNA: TGTGCCAGCAGCTCCAGGACTAGCGGGACCAAGGATGAGCAGTTCTTC.

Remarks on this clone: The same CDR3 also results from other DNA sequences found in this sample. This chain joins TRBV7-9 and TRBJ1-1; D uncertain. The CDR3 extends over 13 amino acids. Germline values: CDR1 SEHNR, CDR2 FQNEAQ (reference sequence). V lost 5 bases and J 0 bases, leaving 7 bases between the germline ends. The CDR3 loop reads CASSPGLNTEAFF. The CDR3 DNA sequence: TGTGCCAGCAGCCCCGGATTGAACACTGAAGCTTTCTTT.

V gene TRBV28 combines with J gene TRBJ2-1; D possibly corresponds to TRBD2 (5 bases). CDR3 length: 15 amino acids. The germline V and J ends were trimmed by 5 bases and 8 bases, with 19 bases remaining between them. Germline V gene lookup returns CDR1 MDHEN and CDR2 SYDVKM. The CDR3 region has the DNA TGTGCCAGCAGTCCGAAGTGGGAGAACGAGGATGAGCAGTTCTTC. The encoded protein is CASSPKWENEDEQFF.

CDR3 bases: TGTGCCAGCAACCTCTCAGGGGGGGAGCAGTACTTC. Its protein is CASNLSGGEQYF. This rearrangement joins TRBV7-9 to TRBJ2-7, with D possibly matching TRBD1 (7 bases). The CDR3 spans 12 residues. The germline V and J ends were trimmed by 7 bases and 7 bases, with 14 bases remaining between them. Looked up from germline, CDR1 is SEHNR and CDR2 is FQNEAQ (reference sequence). The full variable domain, in which reference TRBV7-9 and TRBJ2-7 provide the parts outside the CDR3, is DTGVSQNPRHKITKRGQNVTFRCDPISEHNRLYWYRQTLGQGPEFLTYFQNEAQLEKSRLLSDRFSAERPKGSFSTLEIQRTEQGDSAMYLCASNLSGGEQYFGPGTRLTVT.

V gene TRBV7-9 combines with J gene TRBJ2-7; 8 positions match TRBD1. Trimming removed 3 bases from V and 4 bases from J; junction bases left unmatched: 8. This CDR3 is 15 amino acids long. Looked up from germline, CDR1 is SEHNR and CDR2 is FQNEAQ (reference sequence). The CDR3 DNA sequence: TGTGCCAGCAGCTTGACCCGGGACAGGAAATACGAGCAGTACTTC. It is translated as CASSLTRDRKYEQYF. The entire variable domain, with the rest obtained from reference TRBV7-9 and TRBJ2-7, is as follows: DTGVSQNPRHKITKRGQNVTFRCDPISEHNRLYWYRQTLGQGPEFLTYFQNEAQLEKSRLLSDRFSAERPKGSFSTLEIQRTEQGDSAMYLCASSLTRDRKYEQYFGPGTRLTVT.

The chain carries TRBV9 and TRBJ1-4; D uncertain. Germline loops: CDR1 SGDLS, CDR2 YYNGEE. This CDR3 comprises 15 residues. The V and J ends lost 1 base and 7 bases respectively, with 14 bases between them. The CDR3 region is CASSVYWASGEKLFF. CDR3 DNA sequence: TGTGCCAGCAGCGTATATTGGGCTTCTGGTGAAAAACTGTTTTTT.

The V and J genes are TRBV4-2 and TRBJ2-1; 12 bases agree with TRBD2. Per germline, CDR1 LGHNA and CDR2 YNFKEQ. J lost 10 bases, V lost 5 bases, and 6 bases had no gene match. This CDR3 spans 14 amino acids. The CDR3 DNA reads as TGTGCCAGCAGCTCTCGACTAGCGGGAGTCGAGCAGTTCTTC. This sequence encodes CASSSRLAGVEQFF.

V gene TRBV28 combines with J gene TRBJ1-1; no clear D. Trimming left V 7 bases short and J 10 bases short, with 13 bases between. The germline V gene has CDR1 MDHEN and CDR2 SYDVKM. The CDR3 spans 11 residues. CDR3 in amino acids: CASTLRSTAFF. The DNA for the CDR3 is TGTGCCAGCACCCTAAGATCCACAGCTTTCTTT.

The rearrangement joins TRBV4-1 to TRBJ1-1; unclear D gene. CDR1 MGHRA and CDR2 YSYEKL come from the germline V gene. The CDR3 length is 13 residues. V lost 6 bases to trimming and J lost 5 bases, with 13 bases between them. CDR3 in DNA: TGCGCCAGCAGGACCCCCCAAGGTACTGAAGCTTTCTTT. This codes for CASRTPQGTEAFF.

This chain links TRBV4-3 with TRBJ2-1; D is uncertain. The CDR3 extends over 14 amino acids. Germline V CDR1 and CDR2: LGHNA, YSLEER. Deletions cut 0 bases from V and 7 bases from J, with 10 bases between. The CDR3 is CASSQDSYGNEQFF. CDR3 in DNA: TGCGCCAGCAGCCAAGACTCCTATGGGAATGAGCAGTTCTTC.

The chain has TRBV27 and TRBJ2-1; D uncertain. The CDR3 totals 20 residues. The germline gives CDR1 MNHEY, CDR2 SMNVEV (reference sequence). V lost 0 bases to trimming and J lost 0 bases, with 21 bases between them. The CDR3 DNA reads TGTGCCAGCAGTTTATCGGCCCCGGTAGGGATCGGTCCCTCCTACAATGAGCAGTTCTTC. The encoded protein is CASSLSAPVGIGPSYNEQFF.

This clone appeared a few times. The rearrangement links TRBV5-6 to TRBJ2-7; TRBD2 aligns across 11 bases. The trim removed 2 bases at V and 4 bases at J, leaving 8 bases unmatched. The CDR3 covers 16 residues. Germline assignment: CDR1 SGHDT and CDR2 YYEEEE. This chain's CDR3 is CASSLDTSGRWYEQYF. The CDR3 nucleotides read TGTGCCAGCAGCTTAGATACTAGCGGGAGATGGTACGAGCAGTACTTC.

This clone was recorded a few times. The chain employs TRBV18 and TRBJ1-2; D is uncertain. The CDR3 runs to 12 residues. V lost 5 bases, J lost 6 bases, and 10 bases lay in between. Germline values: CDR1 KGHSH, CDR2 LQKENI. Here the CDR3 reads CASSVSTDGYTF. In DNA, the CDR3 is TGTGCCAGCTCAGTCTCTACGGATGGCTACACCTTC.

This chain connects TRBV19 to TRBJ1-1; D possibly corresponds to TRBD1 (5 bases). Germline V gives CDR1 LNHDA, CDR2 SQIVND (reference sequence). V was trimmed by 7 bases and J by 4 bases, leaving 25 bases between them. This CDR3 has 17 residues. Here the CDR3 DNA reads TGTGCCAGTATAAGGGGAGTTGGGGCTGGGGGGTTCACTGAAGCTTTCTTT. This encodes CASIRGVGAGGFTEAFF.

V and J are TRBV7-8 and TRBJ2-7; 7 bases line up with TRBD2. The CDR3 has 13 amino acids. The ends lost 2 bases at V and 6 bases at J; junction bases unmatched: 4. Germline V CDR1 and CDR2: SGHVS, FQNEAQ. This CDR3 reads CASSLPWTSEQYF. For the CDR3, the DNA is TGTGCCAGCAGCTTACCCTGGACTAGCGAGCAGTACTTC. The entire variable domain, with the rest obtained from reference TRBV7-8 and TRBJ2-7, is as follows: GAGVSQSPRYKVAKRGQDVALRCDPISGHVSLFWYQQALGQGPEFLTYFQNEAQLDKSGLPSDRFFAERPEGSVSTLKIQRTQQEDSAVYLCASSLPWTSEQYFGPGTRLTVT.

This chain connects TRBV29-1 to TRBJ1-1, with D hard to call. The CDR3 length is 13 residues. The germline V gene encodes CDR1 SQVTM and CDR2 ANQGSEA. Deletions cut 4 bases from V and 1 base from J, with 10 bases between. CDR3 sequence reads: CSVAPLENTEAFF. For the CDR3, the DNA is TGCAGCGTTGCCCCTTTGGAGAACACTGAAGCTTTCTTT.

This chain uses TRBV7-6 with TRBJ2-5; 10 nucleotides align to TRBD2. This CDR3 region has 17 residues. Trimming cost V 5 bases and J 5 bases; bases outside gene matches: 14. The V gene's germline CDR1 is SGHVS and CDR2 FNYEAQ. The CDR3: CASSPTPSGRGVETQYF. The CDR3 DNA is TGTGCCAGCAGCCCTACTCCTAGCGGGAGAGGTGTGGAGACCCAGTACTTC.